Listed below are T cell receptor beta chains from one sample, sequenced in a study of cytomegalovirus exposure and HLA in healthy donors. Produced via immunoSEQ multiplex PCR; TCRdb's table is partial and in-frame only. The sample includes under 200,000 clones, roughly 75% of them seen just once. Specimen: PBMCs. All receptors come from a middle-aged man in good health and CMV-seronegative. CDR3s include the opening cysteine and the closing phenylalanine or tryptophan. Each record gives: D gene, clone size, V gene, J gene, CDR3 protein, CDR3 DNA. The D gene is left open where the match is weak. Expanded clones are given a class, and other clones once, few, many or no size at all.

D: .; size: .; V: TRBV14; J: TRBJ2-1; CDR3: CASSQESGAGYDSDEQFF; DNA: TGTGCCAGCAGCCAAGAGAGTGGTGCGGGGTACGACAGCGATGAGCAGTTCTTC
D: .; size: .; V: TRBV5-1; J: TRBJ2-3; CDR3: CASSLTGMGTDTQYF; DNA: TGCGCCAGCAGCTTGACGGGGATGGGCACAGATACGCAGTATTTT
D: TRBD1; size: few; V: TRBV5-1; J: TRBJ1-1; CDR3: CASSKNTGAKNTEAFF; DNA: TGCGCCAGCAGCAAAAACACAGGGGCCAAGAACACTGAAGCTTTCTTT
D: .; size: .; V: TRBV5-4; J: TRBJ1-2; CDR3: CASSPDRNYGYTF; DNA: TGTGCCAGCAGCCCCGACAGGAACTATGGCTACACCTTC
D: TRBD1; size: .; V: TRBV7-6; J: TRBJ1-2; CDR3: CASSDGTGARYGYTF; DNA: TGTGCCAGCAGCGATGGGACAGGGGCACGATATGGCTACACCTTC
D: .; size: .; V: TRBV21-1; J: TRBJ2-5; CDR3: CASSIGEPKETQYF; DNA: TGTGCCAGCAGCATTGGAGAGCCAAAAGAGACCCAGTACTTC
D: .; size: .; V: TRBV27; J: TRBJ1-4; CDR3: CASSLSGGTNEKLFF; DNA: TGTGCCAGCAGTTTATCGGGGGGTACAAATGAAAAACTGTTTTTT
D: .; size: .; V: TRBV4-3; J: TRBJ1-2; CDR3: CASSLGGTSFYGYTF; DNA: TGCGCCAGCAGCCTCGGAGGGACCTCTTTTTATGGCTACACCTTC
D: .; size: .; V: TRBV18; J: TRBJ2-7; CDR3: CASSPADNEQYF; DNA: TGTGCCAGCTCACCAGCCGACAACGAGCAGTACTTC
D: .; size: .; V: TRBV27; J: TRBJ1-4; CDR3: CASSPGNEKLFF; DNA: TGTGCCAGCAGTCCCGGTAATGAAAAACTGTTTTTT
D: .; size: .; V: TRBV29-1; J: TRBJ1-2; CDR3: CSVPDIYGYTF; DNA: TGCAGCGTCCCAGACATCTATGGCTACACCTTC
D: .; size: .; V: TRBV6-6; J: TRBJ1-5; CDR3: CASSYYGRTRDQPQHF; DNA: TGTGCCAGCAGTTACTATGGCAGGACTAGGGATCAGCCCCAGCATTTT
D: TRBD2; size: .; V: TRBV28; J: TRBJ2-1; CDR3: CASSLSGTSGRSNEQFF; DNA: TGTGCCAGCAGTTTATCCGGGACTAGCGGGAGGAGTAATGAGCAGTTCTTC
D: .; size: .; V: TRBV5-1; J: TRBJ2-3; CDR3: CASSLRRDTDTQYF; DNA: TGCGCCAGCAGCTTGCGTCGAGACACAGATACGCAGTATTTT
D: TRBD1; size: few; V: TRBV5-1; J: TRBJ1-6; CDR3: CASSLASDRGYSPLHF; DNA: TGCGCCAGCAGCCTGGCTTCTGACAGGGGTTATTCACCCCTCCACTTT
D: TRBD2; size: .; V: TRBV7-2; J: TRBJ2-2; CDR3: CASSSHSGRNTGELFF; DNA: TGTGCCAGCAGCTCACATAGCGGGAGGAACACCGGGGAGCTGTTTTTT
D: TRBD1; size: .; V: TRBV30; J: TRBJ2-6; CDR3: CAWAYRGRRTGANVLTF; DNA: TGTGCCTGGGCTTACAGGGGGCGAAGGACCGGGGCCAACGTCCTGACTTTC
D: TRBD2; size: .; V: TRBV15; J: TRBJ2-7; CDR3: CATSRGSLAGAYEQYF; DNA: TGTGCCACCAGCAGAGGAAGTCTAGCGGGAGCCTACGAGCAGTACTTC
D: TRBD1; size: .; V: TRBV6-1; J: TRBJ2-7; CDR3: CASSDGTAASYEQYF; DNA: TGTGCCAGCAGTGATGGGACAGCAGCCTCCTACGAGCAGTACTTC
D: .; size: .; V: TRBV19; J: TRBJ2-3; CDR3: CASSLIQGTDTQYF; DNA: TGTGCCAGTAGTCTTATACAGGGAACAGATACGCAGTATTTT
D: TRBD1; size: .; V: TRBV18; J: TRBJ1-2; CDR3: CASSPRQGEGGYTF; DNA: TGTGCCAGCTCACCCCGACAGGGGGAGGGTGGCTACACCTTC
D: TRBD2; size: .; V: TRBV19; J: TRBJ2-1; CDR3: CASSIVGSGRYNEQFF; DNA: TGTGCCAGTAGTATAGTAGGTAGCGGGAGGTACAATGAGCAGTTCTTC
D: .; size: .; V: TRBV7-8; J: TRBJ2-3; CDR3: CASSLGASNGPDTQYF; DNA: TGTGCCAGCAGCTTAGGGGCTAGCAACGGCCCAGATACGCAGTATTTT
D: .; size: .; V: TRBV4-3; J: TRBJ2-7; CDR3: CASSPAREKNEQYF; DNA: TGCGCCAGCAGCCCAGCACGGGAGAAGAACGAGCAGTACTTC
D: .; size: once; V: TRBV5-6; J: TRBJ2-5; CDR3: CASSFRLEVLETQYF; DNA: TGTGCCAGCAGCTTTCGGCTAGAGGTCTTAGAGACCCAGTACTTC
D: TRBD1; size: .; V: TRBV6-1; J: TRBJ1-6; CDR3: CASSEGQGYYNSPLHF; DNA: TGTGCCAGCAGTGAAGGACAGGGTTACTATAATTCACCCCTCCACTTT
D: TRBD1; size: .; V: TRBV5-6; J: TRBJ1-4; CDR3: CASSSTDRVGSTNEKLFF; DNA: TGTGCCAGCAGCTCAACGGACAGGGTTGGGTCAACTAATGAAAAGCTGTTTTTT
D: .; size: .; V: TRBV18; J: TRBJ1-2; CDR3: CASSPDWSGYGYTF; DNA: TGTGCCAGCTCACCCGATTGGTCGGGCTATGGCTACACCTTC
D: TRBD1; size: few; V: TRBV7-8; J: TRBJ2-7; CDR3: CASSHRRGTGAEQYF; DNA: TGTGCCAGCAGCCACCGCCGTGGAACAGGGGCCGAGCAGTACTTC
D: .; size: few; V: TRBV19; J: TRBJ1-1; CDR3: CASSQGRLAEAFF; DNA: TGTGCCAGTAGTCAGGGAAGGTTGGCTGAAGCTTTCTTT
D: .; size: .; V: TRBV9; J: TRBJ2-1; CDR3: CASSDSGTSYNEQFF; DNA: TGTGCCAGCAGCGATAGCGGAACCTCCTACAATGAGCAGTTCTTC
D: TRBD2; size: .; V: TRBV7-2; J: TRBJ2-7; CDR3: CASQERLAGGCEQYF; DNA: TGTGCCAGCCAAGAAAGGCTAGCGGGAGGATGCGAGCAGTACTTC
D: .; size: .; V: TRBV2; J: TRBJ2-2; CDR3: CASRNREYTGELFF; DNA: TGTGCCAGCAGAAACAGGGAATACACCGGGGAGCTGTTTTTT
D: .; size: .; V: TRBV6-5; J: TRBJ1-2; CDR3: CASSRDTNYGYTF; DNA: TGTGCCAGCAGTCGGGACACCAACTATGGCTACACCTTC
D: .; size: once; V: TRBV6-5; J: TRBJ2-1; CDR3: CASGSTDEQFF; DNA: TGTGCCAGCGGTAGCACGGATGAGCAGTTCTTC
D: .; size: .; V: TRBV7-2; J: TRBJ2-7; CDR3: CASSSRDMNYEQYF; DNA: TGTGCCAGCAGCTCCCGGGACATGAACTACGAGCAGTACTTC
D: .; size: few; V: TRBV6-6; J: TRBJ2-6; CDR3: CASNGRGASGANVLTF; DNA: TGTGCCAGCAACGGCAGGGGAGCGTCAGGGGCCAACGTCCTGACTTTC
D: .; size: .; V: TRBV5-5; J: TRBJ1-6; CDR3: CASSRDRNSPLHF; DNA: TGTGCCAGCAGCCGTGACAGGAATTCACCCCTCCACTTT
D: TRBD1; size: few; V: TRBV28; J: TRBJ1-5; CDR3: CASTTGGNQPQHF; DNA: TGTGCCAGCACCACAGGGGGCAACCAGCCCCAGCATTTT
D: .; size: .; V: TRBV7-9; J: TRBJ2-7; CDR3: CASSPAYQGGPSSYEQYF; DNA: TGTGCCAGCAGCCCAGCCTATCAAGGCGGGCCTAGCTCCTACGAGCAGTACTTC
D: .; size: .; V: TRBV5-5; J: TRBJ2-7; CDR3: CASSFLGTSYEQYF; DNA: TGTGCCAGCAGCTTCCTCGGGACAAGCTACGAGCAGTACTTC
D: TRBD1; size: .; V: TRBV7-2; J: TRBJ2-5; CDR3: CASRTGGAVETQYF; DNA: TGTGCCAGCAGGACAGGGGGCGCTGTGGAGACCCAGTACTTC
D: TRBD2; size: .; V: TRBV19; J: TRBJ2-1; CDR3: CASSMGLANNEQFF; DNA: TGTGCCAGTAGTATGGGACTAGCGAATAATGAGCAGTTCTTC
D: TRBD1; size: .; V: TRBV5-6; J: TRBJ1-4; CDR3: CASSPGTGATNEKLFF; DNA: TGTGCCAGCAGCCCAGGGACAGGAGCAACTAATGAAAAACTGTTTTTT
D: .; size: .; V: TRBV19; J: TRBJ1-4; CDR3: CASSIQRSNEKLFF; DNA: TGTGCCAGTAGTATCCAGAGGTCTAATGAAAAACTGTTTTTT
D: TRBD1; size: .; V: TRBV7-3; J: TRBJ1-1; CDR3: CASSTTGGDTEAFF; DNA: TGTGCCAGCAGCACCACAGGGGGTGACACTGAAGCTTTCTTT
D: TRBD1; size: .; V: TRBV9; J: TRBJ2-7; CDR3: CASSQGQGPSYEQYF; DNA: TGTGCCAGCAGCCAGGGACAGGGCCCCTCCTACGAGCAGTACTTC
D: .; size: .; V: TRBV27; J: TRBJ1-2; CDR3: CASSLVGAPANYGYTF; DNA: TGTGCCAGCAGTTTGGTAGGGGCGCCCGCGAACTATGGCTACACCTTC
D: TRBD1; size: .; V: TRBV7-9; J: TRBJ1-2; CDR3: CASSTPGQASYGYTF; DNA: TGTGCCAGCAGCACCCCTGGACAGGCCTCCTATGGCTACACCTTC
D: TRBD1; size: .; V: TRBV25-1; J: TRBJ1-4; CDR3: CASSGDRGVEKLFF; DNA: TGTGCCAGCAGTGGGGACAGGGGTGTTGAAAAACTGTTTTTT
D: .; size: .; V: TRBV7-8; J: TRBJ1-1; CDR3: CASSLGVFYTEAFF; DNA: TGTGCCAGCAGCTTAGGAGTATTCTACACTGAAGCTTTCTTT
D: TRBD2; size: .; V: TRBV19; J: TRBJ2-7; CDR3: CASSIRTSGTSYEQYF; DNA: TGTGCCAGTAGTATCAGGACTAGCGGGACAAGCTACGAGCAGTACTTC
D: TRBD2; size: once; V: TRBV4-2; J: TRBJ2-1; CDR3: CASSQDRVGGRGGEQFF; DNA: TGTGCCAGCAGCCAAGATCGGGTTGGCGGGAGGGGTGGTGAGCAGTTCTTC
D: .; size: .; V: TRBV5-1; J: TRBJ1-4; CDR3: CASSSWGINEKLFF; DNA: TGCGCCAGCAGCAGCTGGGGCATTAATGAAAAACTGTTTTTT
D: .; size: .; V: TRBV10-3; J: TRBJ1-1; CDR3: CAITLGANTEAFF; DNA: TGTGCCATCACCTTGGGGGCGAACACTGAAGCTTTCTTT
D: .; size: .; V: TRBV11-1; J: TRBJ2-7; CDR3: CASSSTIRYEQYF; DNA: TGTGCCAGCAGCTCAACTATTAGATACGAGCAGTACTTC
D: TRBD2; size: .; V: TRBV7-6; J: TRBJ2-5; CDR3: CASSSPWTSRETQYF; DNA: TGTGCCAGCAGCTCACCCTGGACTAGTAGGGAGACCCAGTACTTC
D: .; size: .; V: TRBV27; J: TRBJ2-7; CDR3: CASSYSYEQYF; DNA: TGTGCCAGCAGTTACTCCTACGAGCAGTACTTC